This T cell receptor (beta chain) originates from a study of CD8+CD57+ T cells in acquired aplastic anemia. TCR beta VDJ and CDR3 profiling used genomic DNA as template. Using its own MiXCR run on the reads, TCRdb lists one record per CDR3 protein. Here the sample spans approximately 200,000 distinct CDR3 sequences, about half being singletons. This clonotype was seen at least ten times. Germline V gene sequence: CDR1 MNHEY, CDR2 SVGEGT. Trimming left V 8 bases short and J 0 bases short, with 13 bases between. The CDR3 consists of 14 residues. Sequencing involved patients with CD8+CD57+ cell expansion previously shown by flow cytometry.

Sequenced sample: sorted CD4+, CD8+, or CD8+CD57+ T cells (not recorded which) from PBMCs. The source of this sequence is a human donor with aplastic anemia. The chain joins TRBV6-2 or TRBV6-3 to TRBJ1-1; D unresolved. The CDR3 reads CASLAQAMNTEAFF. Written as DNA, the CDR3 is TGTGCCAGCTTGGCTCAAGCGATGAACACTGAAGCTTTCTTT.